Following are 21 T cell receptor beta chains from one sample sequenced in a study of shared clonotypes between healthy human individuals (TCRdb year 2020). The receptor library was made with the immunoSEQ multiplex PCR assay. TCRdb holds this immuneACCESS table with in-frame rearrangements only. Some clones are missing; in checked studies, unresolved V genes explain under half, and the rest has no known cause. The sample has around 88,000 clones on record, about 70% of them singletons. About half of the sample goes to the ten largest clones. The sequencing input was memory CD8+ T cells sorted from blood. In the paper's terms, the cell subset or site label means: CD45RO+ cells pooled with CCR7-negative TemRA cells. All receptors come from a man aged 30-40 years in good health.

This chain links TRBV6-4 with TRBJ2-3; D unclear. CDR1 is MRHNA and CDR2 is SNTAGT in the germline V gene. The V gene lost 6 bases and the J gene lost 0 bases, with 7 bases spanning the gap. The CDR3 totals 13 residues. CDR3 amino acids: CASSLGSTDTQYF. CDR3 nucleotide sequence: TGTGCCAGCAGCCTGGGTAGCACAGATACGCAGTATTTT.

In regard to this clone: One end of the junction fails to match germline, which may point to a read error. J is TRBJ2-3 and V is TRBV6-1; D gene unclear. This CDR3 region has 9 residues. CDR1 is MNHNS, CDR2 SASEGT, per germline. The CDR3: CASTDTQYF. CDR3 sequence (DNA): TGTGCCAGCACCGATACGCAGTATTTT.

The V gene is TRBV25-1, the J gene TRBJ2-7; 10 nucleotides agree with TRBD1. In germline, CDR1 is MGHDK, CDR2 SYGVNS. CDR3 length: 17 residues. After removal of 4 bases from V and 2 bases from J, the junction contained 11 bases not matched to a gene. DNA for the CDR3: TGTGCCAGCAGTGCACAACCCGGGACAGGGGATCCCTACGAGCAGTACTTC. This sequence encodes CASSAQPGTGDPYEQYF.

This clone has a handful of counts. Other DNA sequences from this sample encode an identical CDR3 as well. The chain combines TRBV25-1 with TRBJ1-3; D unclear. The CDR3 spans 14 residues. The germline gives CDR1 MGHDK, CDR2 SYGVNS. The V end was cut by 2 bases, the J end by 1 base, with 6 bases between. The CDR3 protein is CASSEERSGNTIYF. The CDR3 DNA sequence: TGTGCCAGCAGTGAAGAGAGATCTGGAAACACCATATATTTT.

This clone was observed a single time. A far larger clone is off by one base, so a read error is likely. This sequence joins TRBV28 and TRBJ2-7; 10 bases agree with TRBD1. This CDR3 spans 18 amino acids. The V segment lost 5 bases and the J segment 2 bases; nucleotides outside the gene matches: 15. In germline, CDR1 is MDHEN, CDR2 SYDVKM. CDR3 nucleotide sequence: TGTGCCAGCAGTCCGACGGGCGGGACAGGGGCTTTAACCTACGAGCAGTACTTC. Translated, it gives CASSPTGGTGALTYEQYF.

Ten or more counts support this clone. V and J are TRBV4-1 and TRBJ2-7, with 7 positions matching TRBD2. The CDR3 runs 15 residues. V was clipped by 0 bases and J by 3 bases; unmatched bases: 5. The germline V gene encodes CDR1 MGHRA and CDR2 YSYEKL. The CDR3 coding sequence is TGCGCCAGCAGCCAAGAGTCATCTAGCGGCTACGAGCAGTACTTC. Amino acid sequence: CASSQESSSGYEQYF.

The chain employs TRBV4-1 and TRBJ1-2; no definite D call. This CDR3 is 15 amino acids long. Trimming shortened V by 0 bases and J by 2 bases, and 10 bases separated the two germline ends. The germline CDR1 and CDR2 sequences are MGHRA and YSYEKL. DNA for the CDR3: TGCGCCAGCAGCCAAGAAGGCAGGATCAACTATGGCTACACCTTC. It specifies CASSQEGRINYGYTF.

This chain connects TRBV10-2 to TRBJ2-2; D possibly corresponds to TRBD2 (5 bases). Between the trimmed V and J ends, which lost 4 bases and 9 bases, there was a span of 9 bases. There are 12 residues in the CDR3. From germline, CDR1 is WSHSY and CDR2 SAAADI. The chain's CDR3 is CASSGGLRELFF. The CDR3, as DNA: TGCGCCAGCAGTGGAGGGCTCCGGGAGCTGTTTTTT.

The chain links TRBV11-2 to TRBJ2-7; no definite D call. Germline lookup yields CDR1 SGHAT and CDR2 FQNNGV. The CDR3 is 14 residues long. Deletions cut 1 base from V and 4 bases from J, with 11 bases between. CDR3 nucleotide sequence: TGTGCCAGCAGCTTAGTTTCAGCACAGTACGAGCAGTACTTC. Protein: CASSLVSAQYEQYF.

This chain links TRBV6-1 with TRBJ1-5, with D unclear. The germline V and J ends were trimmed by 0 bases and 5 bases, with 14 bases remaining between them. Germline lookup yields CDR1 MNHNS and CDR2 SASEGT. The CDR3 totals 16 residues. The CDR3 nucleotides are TGTGCCAGCAGTGAAGCGCGGCACCGGAATGATCAGCCCCAGCATTTT. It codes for CASSEARHRNDQPQHF.

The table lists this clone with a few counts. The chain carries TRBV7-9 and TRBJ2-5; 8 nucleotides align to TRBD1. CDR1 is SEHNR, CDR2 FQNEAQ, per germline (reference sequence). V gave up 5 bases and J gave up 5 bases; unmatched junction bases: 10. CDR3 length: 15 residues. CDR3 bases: TGTGCCAGCAGCCTGACTAAGACAGGGGATGAGACCCAGTACTTC. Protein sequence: CASSLTKTGDETQYF.

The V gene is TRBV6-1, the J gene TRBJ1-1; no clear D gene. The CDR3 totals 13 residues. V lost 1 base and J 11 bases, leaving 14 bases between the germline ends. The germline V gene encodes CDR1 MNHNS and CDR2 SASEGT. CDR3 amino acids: CASSEDGFGGAFF. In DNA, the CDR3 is TGTGCCAGCAGTGAAGACGGGTTCGGTGGGGCTTTCTTT.

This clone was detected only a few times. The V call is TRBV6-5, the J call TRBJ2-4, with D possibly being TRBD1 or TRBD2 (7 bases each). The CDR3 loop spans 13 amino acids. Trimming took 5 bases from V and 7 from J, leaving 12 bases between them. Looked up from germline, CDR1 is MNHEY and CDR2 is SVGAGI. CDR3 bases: TGTGCCAGCAGTCCCCAGGGGGGGAACATTCAGTACTTC. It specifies CASSPQGGNIQYF.

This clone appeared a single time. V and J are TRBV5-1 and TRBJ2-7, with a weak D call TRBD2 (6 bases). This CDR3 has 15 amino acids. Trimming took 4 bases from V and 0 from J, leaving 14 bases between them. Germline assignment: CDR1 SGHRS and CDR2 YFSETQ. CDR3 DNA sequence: TGCGCCAGCAGCCACCTTCGGAGGGCCTCCTACGAGCAGTACTTC. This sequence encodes CASSHLRRASYEQYF.

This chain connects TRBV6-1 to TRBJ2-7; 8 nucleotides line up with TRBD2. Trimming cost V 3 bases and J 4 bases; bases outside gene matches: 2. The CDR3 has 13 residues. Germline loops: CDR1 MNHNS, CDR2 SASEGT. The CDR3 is CASSEASGYEQYF. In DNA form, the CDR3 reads TGTGCCAGCAGTGAGGCTAGCGGGTACGAGCAGTACTTC.

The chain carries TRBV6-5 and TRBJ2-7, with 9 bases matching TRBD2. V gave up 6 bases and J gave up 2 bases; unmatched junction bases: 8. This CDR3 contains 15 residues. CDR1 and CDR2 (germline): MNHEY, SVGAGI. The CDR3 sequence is CASSPEREAPYEQYF. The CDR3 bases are TGTGCCAGCAGCCCCGAGCGGGAGGCCCCCTACGAGCAGTACTTC.

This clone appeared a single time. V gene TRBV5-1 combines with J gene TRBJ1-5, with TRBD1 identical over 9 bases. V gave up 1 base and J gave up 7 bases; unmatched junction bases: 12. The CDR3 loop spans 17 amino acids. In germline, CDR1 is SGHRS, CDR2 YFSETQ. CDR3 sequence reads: CASSLSGTGLTRQPQHF. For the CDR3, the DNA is TGCGCCAGCAGCTTGTCCGGGACAGGGCTTACACGGCAGCCCCAGCATTTT. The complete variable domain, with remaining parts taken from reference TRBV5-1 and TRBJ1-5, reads KAGVTQTPRYLIKTRGQQVTLSCSPISGHRSVSWYQQTPGQGLQFLFEYFSETQRNKGNFPGRFSGRQFSNSRSEMNVSTLELGDSALYLCASSLSGTGLTRQPQHFGDGTRLSIL.

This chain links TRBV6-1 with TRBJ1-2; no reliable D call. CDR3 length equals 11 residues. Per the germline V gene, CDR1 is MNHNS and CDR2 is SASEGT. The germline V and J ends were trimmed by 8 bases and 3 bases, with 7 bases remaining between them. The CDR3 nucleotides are TGTGCCAGCGTGCTATACTATGGCTACACCTTC. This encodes CASVLYYGYTF.

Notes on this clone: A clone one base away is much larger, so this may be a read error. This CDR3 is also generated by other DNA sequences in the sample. CDR3 nucleotide sequence: TGTGCCAGTAGTATTGCAGGGGGCGCGTACGAGCAGTACTTC. This codes for CASSIAGGAYEQYF. The chain combines TRBV19 with TRBJ2-7, with TRBD1 matching over 8 bases. CDR1 is LNHDA and CDR2 is SQIVND in the germline V gene (reference sequence). The CDR3 runs 14 residues. Trimming cost V 3 bases and J 4 bases; bases outside gene matches: 5.

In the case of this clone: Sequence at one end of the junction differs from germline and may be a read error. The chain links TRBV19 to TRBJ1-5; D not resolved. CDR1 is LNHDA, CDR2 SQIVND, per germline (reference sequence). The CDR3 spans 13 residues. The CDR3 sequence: CATSDTRNQPQHF. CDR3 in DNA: TGTGCCACTAGTGACACTAGAAATCAGCCCCAGCATTTT.

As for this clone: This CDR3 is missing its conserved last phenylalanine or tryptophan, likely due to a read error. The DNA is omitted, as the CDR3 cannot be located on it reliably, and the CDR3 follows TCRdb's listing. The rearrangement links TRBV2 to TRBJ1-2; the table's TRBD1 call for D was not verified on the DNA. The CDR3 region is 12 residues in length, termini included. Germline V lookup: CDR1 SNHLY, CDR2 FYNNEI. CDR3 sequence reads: CASRAGTGPLSA.